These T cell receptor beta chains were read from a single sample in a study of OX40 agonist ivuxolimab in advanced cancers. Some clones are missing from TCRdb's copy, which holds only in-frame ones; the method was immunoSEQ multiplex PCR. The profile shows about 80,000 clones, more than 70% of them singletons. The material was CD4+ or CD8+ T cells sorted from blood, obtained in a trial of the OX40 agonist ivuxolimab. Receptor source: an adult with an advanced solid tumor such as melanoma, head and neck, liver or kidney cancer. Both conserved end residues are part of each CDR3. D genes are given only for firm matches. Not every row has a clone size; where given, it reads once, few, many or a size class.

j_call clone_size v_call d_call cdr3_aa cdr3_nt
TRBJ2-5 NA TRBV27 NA CASSLSTPGRRGDQYF TGTGCCAGCAGTTTATCTACACCGGGACGGAGGGGTGACCAGTACTTC
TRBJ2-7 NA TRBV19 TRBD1 CASSSWTGATPYEQYF TGTGCCAGTAGTTCCTGGACAGGCGCAACCCCGTACGAGCAGTACTTC
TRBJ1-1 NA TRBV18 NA CASSPWTVGNTEAFF TGTGCCAGCTCTCCTTGGACAGTGGGGAATACTGAAGCTTTCTTT
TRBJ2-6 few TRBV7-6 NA CASSPRRGQQRTGANVLTF TGTGCCAGCAGCCCGAGGAGGGGACAACAACGAACTGGGGCCAACGTCCTGACTTTC
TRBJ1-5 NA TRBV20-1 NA CSARRGTSQHF TGCAGTGCAAGAAGGGGGACCTCCCAGCATTTT
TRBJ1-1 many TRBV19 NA CATSGQINTEAFF TGTGCCACCAGCGGACAGATAAACACTGAAGCTTTCTTT
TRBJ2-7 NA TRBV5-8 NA CASSLYLAGSSYEQYF TGTGCCAGCAGCTTGTATTTGGCAGGGAGCTCCTACGAGCAGTACTTC
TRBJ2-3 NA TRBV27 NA CASSLRQISTDTQYF TGTGCCAGCAGTTTACGGCAGATTAGCACAGATACGCAGTATTTT
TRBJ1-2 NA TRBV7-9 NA CASSLGTENYGYTF TGTGCCAGCAGCTTAGGGACAGAGAACTATGGCTACACCTTC
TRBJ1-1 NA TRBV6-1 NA CASRLSRRTEAFF TGTGCCAGCAGGCTGAGTAGACGCACTGAAGCTTTCTTT
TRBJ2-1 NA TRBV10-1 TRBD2 CASSVGTAGDEQFF TGCGCCAGCAGTGTGGGGACCGCGGGGGATGAGCAGTTCTTC
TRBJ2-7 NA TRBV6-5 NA CASSRVSYEQYF TGTGCCAGCTCCCGGGTAAGCTACGAGCAGTACTTC
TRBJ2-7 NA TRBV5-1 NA CASSSAYEQYF TGCGCCAGCAGCTCCGCCTACGAGCAGTACTTC
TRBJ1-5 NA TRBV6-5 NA CASSYSSVDQPQHF TGTGCCAGCAGTTACTCCTCAGTGGATCAGCCCCAGCATTTT
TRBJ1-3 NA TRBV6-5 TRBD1 CASSTQGAGNTIYF TGTGCCAGCAGTACACAGGGGGCTGGAAACACCATATATTTT
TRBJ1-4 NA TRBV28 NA CAGRGAEGEKLFF TGTGCAGGACGGGGGGCCGAAGGGGAAAAACTGTTTTTT
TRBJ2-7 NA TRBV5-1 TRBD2 CASVRGTSGVDSYEQYF TGCGCCAGCGTTCGTGGGACTAGCGGGGTTGACTCCTACGAGCAGTACTTC
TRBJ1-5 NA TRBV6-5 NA CASIVNQPQHF TGTGCCAGCATCGTCAATCAGCCCCAGCATTTT
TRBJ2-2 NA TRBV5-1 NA CASSLGLGGTSTFGELFF TGCGCCAGCAGCTTAGGCTTAGGGGGAACCTCAACTTTCGGGGAGCTGTTTTTT
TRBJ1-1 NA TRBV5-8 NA CASSWGHLLNTEAFF TGTGCCAGCAGCTGGGGACACCTATTGAACACTGAAGCTTTCTTT